A single sample gave rise to the 18 T cell receptor beta chains below, sequenced in a study of T cell responses to AZD1222 COVID-19 vaccine (dated by TCRdb to 2020 to 2023). The method behind the library was the immunoSEQ multiplex PCR assay. TCRdb's version of the immuneACCESS table is confined to in-frame rearrangements and falls short of the full clone set. An unresolved V gene accounts for under half of the shortfall where checked; the remainder is of unknown origin. This sample gives about 180,000 clones in total; about 86% of them show up just once. The top ten clonotypes cover approximately 0.49% of the sample. The sample's time point label, decoded: baseline before first vaccination. The specimen was peripheral blood, collected on day 0 of AZD1222 vaccination. The receptor source for this set is an adult in good health.

V usage is TRBV11-1 and J usage is TRBJ2-7; D unresolved. This CDR3 has 14 residues. Deletions cut 5 bases from V and 0 bases from J, with 11 bases between. From germline, CDR1 is SGHAT and CDR2 FQDESV (reference sequence). The CDR3 loop reads CASSLQRSSYEQYF. For the CDR3, the DNA is TGTGCCAGCAGCCTCCAAAGGAGCTCCTACGAGCAGTACTTC.

The CDR3 loop is CASKAPLNTEAFF. In DNA form, the CDR3 reads TGTGCCAGCAAGGCACCCTTGAACACTGAAGCTTTCTTT. The chain combines TRBV28 with TRBJ1-1, with D hard to call. The CDR3 spans 13 residues. Germline V gives CDR1 MDHEN, CDR2 SYDVKM. V lost 7 bases and J lost 0, with 9 bases in between.

In DNA form, the CDR3 reads TGTGCCAGTAGTATTAGAGAAAGCGGGACCTCCTACAATGAGCAGTTCTTC. It translates to CASSIRESGTSYNEQFF. The chain has TRBV19 and TRBJ2-1; 7 nucleotides match TRBD2. The CDR3 has 17 residues. Looked up from germline, CDR1 is LNHDA and CDR2 is SQIVND (reference sequence). Losses at the gene ends were 3 bases for V and 0 bases for J; bases not matched to a gene: 8.

This chain joins TRBV3-1 (or the pseudogene TRBV3-2) and TRBJ2-3; D call uncertain. With 5 bases removed from V and 1 base from J, the gap between germline ends came to 7 bases. Germline CDR1 LGHDT, CDR2 YNNKEL (reference sequence). The CDR3 spans 13 residues. CDR3 amino acids: CASSTAGTDTQYF. CDR3 bases: TGTGCCAGCAGCACGGCAGGCACAGATACGCAGTATTTT.

The chain combines TRBV6-5 with TRBJ1-1, with D possibly being TRBD1 (6 bases). The CDR3 is 16 residues long. CDR1 is MNHEY, CDR2 SVGAGI, per germline. Trimming shortened V by 2 bases and J by 1 base, and 14 bases separated the two germline ends. CDR3 sequence (DNA): TGTGCCAGCAGTTACGCTCCCGGACAGAGGAACACTGAAGCTTTCTTT. As protein: CASSYAPGQRNTEAFF.

The chain recombines TRBV6-1 with TRBJ1-4; 8 bases line up with TRBD1. Looked up from germline, CDR1 is MNHNS and CDR2 is SASEGT. The junction had 8 bases not matched to a gene; V was cut back by 3 bases and J by 8 bases. There are 15 residues in the CDR3. The CDR3 is CASSDAGGIWEKLFF. CDR3 nucleotides: TGTGCCAGCAGTGACGCAGGGGGCATTTGGGAAAAACTGTTTTTT.

V and J are TRBV7-9 and TRBJ2-3, with D possibly TRBD2 on 6 matching bases. V lost 1 base to trimming and J lost 0 bases, with 8 bases between them. Germline values: CDR1 SEHNR, CDR2 FQNEAQ (reference sequence). The CDR3 extends over 15 amino acids. The CDR3 loop is CASSLGGVSTDTQYF. The DNA of the CDR3 is TGTGCCAGCAGCTTAGGCGGGGTTAGCACAGATACGCAGTATTTT.

This chain uses TRBV28 with TRBJ1-5, with D perhaps TRBD1 (6 bases). V lost 5 bases and J 1 base, leaving 21 bases between the germline ends. Germline V gives CDR1 MDHEN, CDR2 SYDVKM. The CDR3 runs 18 residues. CDR3: CASSLPDSTRISNQPQHF. CDR3 nucleotide sequence: TGTGCCAGCAGTCTACCGGACAGCACCCGTATAAGCAATCAGCCCCAGCATTTT. The entire variable domain, with the rest obtained from reference TRBV28 and TRBJ1-5, is as follows: DVKVTQSSRYLVKRTGEKVFLECVQDMDHENMFWYRQDPGLGLRLIYFSYDVKMKEKGDIPEGYSVSREKKERFSLILESASTNQTSMYLCASSLPDSTRISNQPQHFGDGTRLSIL.

The V gene is TRBV6-4, the J gene TRBJ1-1, with 8 bases fitting TRBD1. V shed 6 bases and J 1 base; nucleotides not matched to a gene: 7. Per the germline V gene, CDR1 is MRHNA and CDR2 is SNTAGT. This CDR3 contains 15 residues. Here the CDR3 reads CASSVDRAGNTEAFF. CDR3 bases: TGTGCCAGCAGCGTGGACAGGGCGGGGAACACTGAAGCTTTCTTT.

The chain couples TRBV7-2 to TRBJ2-7; weak D call: TRBD1 (6 bases). The CDR3 consists of 14 residues. Deletions cut 5 bases from V and 7 bases from J, with 18 bases between. Germline assignment: CDR1 SGHTA and CDR2 FQGNSA. The CDR3 is CASSTTGTRREQYF. CDR3 nucleotides: TGTGCCAGCAGCACTACCGGGACAAGGAGGGAGCAGTACTTC.

This clone has a handful of counts. V and J are TRBV12-5 and TRBJ2-7; TRBD2 agrees at 13 bases. The CDR3 runs to 14 residues. Germline V lookup: CDR1 LGHNT, CDR2 FRNRAP. V dropped 3 bases and J dropped 6; count of bases not matched to a gene: 2. The CDR3 DNA sequence: TGTGCTAGTGGTTTCGGGACTAGCGGGACCGAGCAGTACTTC. Translating gives CASGFGTSGTEQYF.

This rearrangement joins TRBV19 to TRBJ1-1; no clear D gene. CDR1 LNHDA and CDR2 SQIVND come from the germline V gene (reference sequence). The V gene lost 7 bases and the J gene lost 2 bases, with 8 bases spanning the gap. The CDR3 is made up of 12 amino acids. In DNA form, the CDR3 reads TGTGCCAGTAAGCAATTAAACACTGAAGCTTTCTTT. It is translated as CASKQLNTEAFF.

The chain carries TRBV24-1 and TRBJ2-5; weak D call: TRBD2 (6 bases). This CDR3 is 15 amino acids long. Per the germline V gene, CDR1 is KGHDR and CDR2 is SFDVKD. V was shortened by 0 bases and J by 1 base, with 8 bases between the two germline ends. CDR3 sequence reads: CATSDLGGFQETQYF. The CDR3 DNA follows: TGTGCCACCAGTGATTTGGGAGGGTTCCAAGAGACCCAGTACTTC.

The chain links TRBV15 to TRBJ1-1; D might be TRBD1 (5 bases). The CDR3 totals 14 residues. V lost 1 base and J 7 bases, leaving 13 bases between the germline ends. The germline gives CDR1 LNHNV, CDR2 YYDKDF (reference sequence). The CDR3 nucleotides read TGTGCCACCAGCAGAGCGGACACCTTAATTGAAGCTTTCTTT. Translated: CATSRADTLIEAFF.

This chain links TRBV27 with TRBJ1-2; 7 nucleotides match TRBD1. CDR3 size: 16 residues. V was pared by 2 bases and J by 6 bases, with 12 bases of the junction left unmatched. Germline assignment: CDR1 MNHEY and CDR2 SMNVEV (reference sequence). In DNA, the CDR3 is TGTGCCAGCAGTTTAAGGGCAGGGGGACTCCCTGATGGCTACACCTTC. Translation gives CASSLRAGGLPDGYTF.

The CDR3, as DNA: TGTGCCAGCAGCCAGGGACAGGGGCGCGCCACTGAAGCTTTCTTT. This encodes CASSQGQGRATEAFF. The chain has TRBV7-2 and TRBJ1-1; 10 nucleotides line up with TRBD1. The trim removed 5 bases at V and 4 bases at J, leaving 7 bases unmatched. Germline lookup yields CDR1 SGHTA and CDR2 FQGNSA. The CDR3 has 15 amino acids.

This chain uses TRBV24-1 with TRBJ2-2; 7 bases map to TRBD2. Germline trimming cut 0 bases from V and 1 base from J; bases unmatched to any gene: 4. Germline assignment: CDR1 KGHDR and CDR2 SFDVKD. The CDR3 covers 17 residues. The CDR3 sequence is CATSDLSGGLNTGELFF. In nucleotides, the CDR3 is TGTGCCACCAGTGATTTGTCGGGGGGACTGAACACCGGGGAGCTGTTTTTT.

The chain is built from TRBV6-2 or TRBV6-3 and TRBJ1-5; 7 positions match TRBD1. Germline CDR1 and CDR2: MNHEY and SVGEGT. The CDR3 runs 13 residues. Unmatched junction bases numbered 3, after V lost 6 bases and J lost 4 bases. The CDR3 protein is CASSGTDNQPQHF. In nucleotides, the CDR3 is TGTGCCAGCAGCGGGACAGATAATCAGCCCCAGCATTTT.